This passage covers 30 T cell receptor beta chains from one sample sequenced in a study of blood T cells in healthy people across ages. A second PCR, run for about 7 to 11 cycles, used a sample-barcoded 5' primer plus a J-beta primer mix. TCRdb re-called the 5' RACE reads through MiXCR, storing one row per CDR3 protein. The table lists around 800,000 distinct CDR3 sequences, approximately 24% of them singletons. This sample was also put to use in a study of T cells of mothers and their children.

The sample was blood. The receptors were gathered from a boy aged 5-17 years in good health.

V and J are TRBV12-5 and TRBJ2-2; perhaps TRBD1 as D (6 bases). Trimming cost V 2 bases and J 6 bases, with 16 bases left between them. In germline, CDR1 is LGHNT, CDR2 FRNRAP. This CDR3 has 16 amino acids. CDR3 region: CASGLIWGQEAGELFF. CDR3 coding DNA: TGTGCTAGTGGTTTGATATGGGGGCAGGAGGCCGGGGAGCTGTTTTTT.

The rearrangement links TRBV9 to TRBJ2-2, with 9 bases matching TRBD1. This CDR3 region has 17 residues. The trim removed 1 base at V and 1 base at J, leaving 5 bases unmatched. Germline lookup yields CDR1 SGDLS and CDR2 YYNGEE. The CDR3 sequence: CASSVRDRELNTGELFF. For the CDR3, the DNA is TGTGCCAGCAGCGTAAGGGACAGGGAACTGAACACCGGGGAGCTGTTTTTT.

This clonotype has more than one count but fewer than ten. The CDR3 DNA sequence: TGTGCCAGCAGTTCCCTTGCTTACAATGAGCAGTTCTTC. Protein: CASSSLAYNEQFF. This chain joins TRBV12-3 or TRBV12-4 and TRBJ2-1; D gene unclear. Trimming took off 4 bases at V and 4 bases at J, with 8 bases between the two ends. This CDR3 spans 13 amino acids.

The chain employs TRBV6-5 and TRBJ1-2; no firm D call. Germline lookup yields CDR1 MNHEY and CDR2 SVGAGI. The CDR3 spans 11 residues. Between the trimmed V and J ends, which lost 2 bases and 9 bases, there was a span of 7 bases. In DNA, the CDR3 is TGTGCCAGCAGTTACAAGGGAAGCTACACCTTC. As protein: CASSYKGSYTF.

This chain's CDR3 is CASSISGGFGRAFF. CDR3 sequence (DNA): TGTGCCAGTAGTATCAGCGGTGGTTTTGGGCGAGCTTTCTTT. The chain joins TRBV5-6 to TRBJ1-1; the D is unclear. With 8 bases removed from V and 10 bases from J, the gap between germline ends came to 24 bases. This CDR3 is built from 14 residues. The germline V gene has CDR1 SGHDT and CDR2 YYEEEE.

V and J are TRBV12-3 or TRBV12-4 and TRBJ2-5; D possibly corresponds to TRBD2 (7 bases). The CDR3 length is 14 residues. Trimming left V 7 bases short and J 2 bases short, with 14 bases between. CDR3 DNA sequence: TGTGCCAGCACCCCACAGGGAGGGCAAGAGACCCAGTACTTC. Translated: CASTPQGGQETQYF.

The chain combines TRBV5-5 with TRBJ1-4; D gene uncertain. Deletions cut 1 base from V and 5 bases from J, with 9 bases between. The germline V gene encodes CDR1 SGHKS and CDR2 YYEKEE (reference sequence). CDR3 length: 14 residues. The chain's CDR3 is CASSLLRQNEKLFF. CDR3 DNA: TGTGCCAGCAGCTTGTTACGGCAAAATGAAAAACTGTTTTTT.

This clonotype was counted a few times. The chain has TRBV29-1 and TRBJ2-7; a weak D match, TRBD2 (7 bases). The V gene's germline CDR1 is SQVTM and CDR2 ANQGSEA. The CDR3 is 14 residues long. With 4 bases removed from V and 3 bases from J, the gap between germline ends came to 16 bases. The CDR3 here is CSVAGGGAFYEQYF. The DNA of the CDR3 is TGCAGCGTTGCTGGAGGGGGGGCCTTCTACGAGCAGTACTTC.

This clonotype showed up just a few times. The rearrangement joins TRBV5-1 to TRBJ2-5; the D gene could be TRBD1 or TRBD2 (5 bases each). Germline V gene lookup returns CDR1 SGHRS and CDR2 YFSETQ. Trimming removed 2 bases from V and 1 base from J, with 12 bases in between. The length of the CDR3 is 15 residues. The CDR3 protein is CASSFGGTFQETQYF. The CDR3 DNA reads TGCGCCAGCAGCTTTGGTGGGACCTTCCAAGAGACCCAGTACTTC.

The gene calls are TRBV12-3 or TRBV12-4 and TRBJ1-1, with D hard to call. There are 12 residues in the CDR3. V gave up 7 bases and J gave up 4 bases, with 10 bases separating them. The DNA of the CDR3 is TGTGCCAGCACCGCCGGGCTCACTGAAGCTTTCTTT. Translated, it gives CASTAGLTEAFF.

The chain combines TRBV4-1 with TRBJ1-4; D uncertain. This CDR3 has 13 residues. CDR1 and CDR2 from the germline V gene are MGHRA and YSYEKL. Trimming took 5 bases from V and 8 from J, leaving 12 bases between them. CDR3 nucleotides: TGCGCCAGCAGCGCATTTTCCGACGAAAAACTGTTTTTT. Its protein is CASSAFSDEKLFF.

This clonotype was detected only a few times. A junction end diverges from the germline sequence, so it may reflect a read error. The rearrangement links TRBV4-1 to TRBJ1-4, with 7 bases fitting TRBD1. Per the germline V gene, CDR1 is MGHRA and CDR2 is YSYEKL. The CDR3 loop spans 12 amino acids. In nucleotides, the CDR3 is TGCGCCAGTAGCCACAGGGGCGAAAAACTGTTTTTT. It codes for CASSHRGEKLFF.

A remark on this clonotype: The junction shows a germline mismatch at one end, possibly a read error. The chain combines TRBV18 with TRBJ2-1, with D possibly matching TRBD2 (7 bases). This CDR3 spans 19 amino acids. Germline CDR1 reads KGHSH; CDR2 reads LQKENI. DNA for the CDR3: TGTGCCGGCTCACCCTCAGTGCGCGGGGGCACACCTCCCCACAATGAGCAGTTCTTC. It codes for CAGSPSVRGGTPPHNEQFF.

This clonotype has just a few counts. V is TRBV12-5 and J is TRBJ2-7; 12 positions match TRBD2. The CDR3 has 15 residues. Germline CDR1 reads LGHNT; CDR2 reads FRNRAP. V trimming: 5 bases; J trimming: 2 bases; junction bases outside the gene matches: 4. CDR3 nucleotides: TGTGCTAGTGGTCCGAGACTAGCGGGGGCCTACGAGCAGTACTTC. Protein: CASGPRLAGAYEQYF.

There are a few counts of this clonotype. The gene calls are TRBV5-1 and TRBJ2-6; TRBD1 aligns across 11 bases. This CDR3 has 18 residues. After removal of 1 base from V and 3 bases from J, the junction contained 6 bases not matched to a gene. The germline V gene has CDR1 SGHRS and CDR2 YFSETQ. CDR3 amino acids: CASSLLGQGARGANVLTF. For the CDR3, the DNA is TGCGCCAGCAGCTTGTTAGGACAGGGGGCGCGTGGGGCCAACGTCCTGACTTTC.

The sample holds a few counts of this clonotype. The chain employs TRBV20-1 and TRBJ2-7, with D perhaps TRBD1 (5 bases). The CDR3 is 14 residues long. The V gene lost 3 bases and the J gene lost 1 base, with 13 bases spanning the gap. CDR1 is DFQATT and CDR2 is SNEGSKA in the germline V gene (reference sequence). The CDR3, as DNA: TGCAGTGCTAGTTTTCAGGGAAAGTCCTACGAGCAGTACTTC. It is translated as CSASFQGKSYEQYF.

The chain joins TRBV29-1 to TRBJ2-3, with 11 bases aligning to TRBD2. The V gene end was trimmed by 1 base and the J gene end by 3 bases; junction bases not matched to a gene: 0. The CDR3 loop spans 14 amino acids. Germline loops: CDR1 SQVTM, CDR2 ANQGSEA. CDR3 nucleotides: TGCAGCGTTGAAGGGACTAGCGGGACAGATACGCAGTATTTT. This codes for CSVEGTSGTDTQYF.

The chain recombines TRBV13 with TRBJ1-2; D gene unclear. CDR1 is PRHDT and CDR2 is FYEKMQ in the germline V gene (reference sequence). V was cut by 5 bases and J by 0 bases, with 13 bases left in between. The CDR3 loop spans 15 amino acids. CDR3 in amino acids: CASSLGRLPNYGYTF. CDR3 nucleotide sequence: TGTGCCAGCAGCCTTGGACGGCTCCCTAACTATGGCTACACCTTC.

This clonotype was seen only a few times. The rearrangement uses TRBV14 and TRBJ2-5; D gene uncertain. The length of the CDR3 is 17 residues. Germline-derived CDR1 and CDR2 are SGHDN and FVKESK. V was cut by 2 bases and J by 4 bases, with 20 bases left in between. CDR3 protein: CASSQRNGFLLGETQYF. The DNA of the CDR3 is TGTGCCAGCAGCCAAAGGAACGGGTTTTTGCTTGGAGAGACCCAGTACTTC.

This clonotype was detected a few times. The V and J genes are TRBV9 and TRBJ2-5; no firm D call. Looked up from germline, CDR1 is SGDLS and CDR2 is YYNGEE. V lost 0 bases to trimming and J lost 5 bases, with 14 bases between them. There are 15 residues in the CDR3. CDR3 loop: CASSVGVGMQETQYF. Written as DNA, the CDR3 is TGTGCCAGCAGCGTAGGAGTAGGAATGCAGGAGACCCAGTACTTC.

This clonotype was detected only a few times. The V gene is TRBV29-1, the J gene TRBJ1-2, with 7 bases aligning to TRBD1. Per germline, CDR1 SQVTM and CDR2 ANQGSEA. V was pared by 6 bases and J by 3 bases, with 10 bases of the junction left unmatched. The CDR3 runs to 14 residues. The CDR3 protein is CSVGQQGGDYGYTF. The CDR3 nucleotides are TGCAGCGTGGGACAGCAGGGCGGGGACTATGGCTACACCTTC.

This sequence joins TRBV7-3 and TRBJ2-5, with 8 bases that match TRBD1. The J call may be incorrect, as the DNA end agrees better with TRBJ2-1. The CDR3 runs 12 residues. The germline gives CDR1 SGHTA, CDR2 FQGTGA. Here the CDR3 DNA reads TGTGCCAGCAGCCCCCGACAGGGGGAGCAGTTCTTC. This translates into CASSPRQGEQFF.

This clonotype was recorded only once. The J gene is TRBJ2-3, the V gene TRBV10-3; D might be TRBD2 (5 bases). V was cut by 6 bases and J by 1 base, with 8 bases left in between. The CDR3 has 13 amino acids. In germline, CDR1 is ENHRY, CDR2 SYGVKD. CDR3 nucleotides: TGTGCCATCAGCCCGGAGGGCACAGATACGCAGTATTTT. It translates to CAISPEGTDTQYF.

This clonotype was picked up a small number of times. The rearrangement uses TRBV11-2 and TRBJ2-5; D is unclear. The J call could be wrong; TRBJ2-1 is a better fit for the DNA end. Germline CDR1 SGHAT, CDR2 FQNNGV. The CDR3 is 14 residues long. CDR3 in DNA: TGTGCCAGCACCGGGTTGTTCCCCTACAATGAGCAGTTCTTC. As protein: CASTGLFPYNEQFF.

This clonotype was counted many times. V usage is TRBV28 and J usage is TRBJ1-5; D gene ambiguous. CDR3 length: 11 residues. Germline CDR1 is MDHEN and CDR2 is SYDVKM. V shed 6 bases and J shed 4 bases, with 4 bases lying between them. CDR3 sequence reads: CASSGNQPQHF. The DNA of the CDR3 is TGTGCCAGCAGCGGAAATCAGCCCCAGCATTTT.

The rearrangement joins TRBV7-9 to TRBJ2-5; D is ambiguous. The DNA matches TRBJ2-7 better at its end, which makes the J call doubtful. The CDR3 is made up of 15 amino acids. Germline values: CDR1 SEHNR, CDR2 FQNEAQ (reference sequence). The CDR3: CASSLSWGTSYEQYF. DNA for the CDR3: TGTGCCAGCAGCTTAAGTTGGGGTACGTCCTACGAGCAGTACTTC.

CDR3 DNA sequence: TGTGCCAGCAGCCGACCCCCTGGAGGGAGTTCCTACGAGCAGTACTTC. It specifies CASSRPPGGSSYEQYF. The V call is TRBV5-5, the J call TRBJ2-5; a possible D gene is TRBD2 (6 bases). Judging by the DNA end, TRBJ2-7 fits better; the J call may be wrong. Germline V gene lookup returns CDR1 SGHKS and CDR2 YYEKEE (reference sequence). This CDR3 is 16 amino acids long.

A few counts support this clonotype. This chain connects TRBV12-3 or TRBV12-4 to TRBJ2-5; unclear D gene. The V and J ends lost 3 bases and 0 bases respectively, with 8 bases between them. The CDR3 has 14 amino acids. CDR3 protein: CASSLVQYQETQYF. CDR3 sequence (DNA): TGTGCCAGCAGTTTGGTACAGTACCAAGAGACCCAGTACTTC.

This clonotype was counted only a few times. The chain joins TRBV28 to TRBJ2-5, with D possibly TRBD1 on 5 matching bases. V gave up 5 bases and J gave up 5 bases, with 15 bases separating them. The CDR3 runs to 14 residues. Per germline, CDR1 MDHEN and CDR2 SYDVKM. The CDR3 sequence: CASSQQANSETQYF. As DNA, the CDR3 is TGTGCCAGCAGTCAACAGGCGAATTCGGAGACCCAGTACTTC.

The V call is TRBV19, the J call TRBJ1-2, with D possibly being TRBD1 (6 bases). V gave up 4 bases and J gave up 2 bases, with 8 bases separating them. CDR3 length: 13 amino acids. Germline CDR1 is LNHDA and CDR2 is SQIVND (reference sequence). CDR3: CASSKQGNYGYTF. The CDR3 DNA is TGTGCCAGTAGTAAACAGGGAAACTATGGCTACACCTTC.